This T cell receptor beta chain was documented in a study of human T cells and chemical hapten exposure. Study-wide background: Sensitization employed 2% DPC on about 2 cm by about 2 cm of upper inner arm skin. Study-wide results and caveats: High-frequency TCRs, those above 1 in 1000, stayed the same after DPC sensitization. In comparison with controls, expanded TCRs gave rise to a significantly larger number of large CDR3 similarity clusters.

This clonotype was counted a few times. Its target is unknown. The junction shows a germline mismatch at one end, possibly a read error. The sample's time point: patch test 1, 2 weeks after DPC sensitization. The treatment: therapeutic diphenylcyclopropenone sensitization with weekly scalp DPC. Blood collection took place prior to placing each patch test. One entry per CDR3 protein, called by TCRdb with MiXCR from the RACE reads. The profile shows around 100,000 distinct CDR3 sequences, roughly 11% of them singletons. The sample in question was whole blood, obtained in connection with sensitization to the hapten diphenylcyclopropenone (DPC). This clonotype was obtained from a woman aged 40 to 49 with alopecia areata. Some clones in this sample may be carry-over from other donors' samples.

As DNA, the CDR3 is TGCGCCAGCAGCCAAGATCTGGGGCCAGCACGGAACTTC. Amino acid sequence: CASSQDLGPARNF. This rearrangement joins TRBV4-1 to TRBJ2-7; D possibly corresponds to TRBD1 (5 bases). From germline, CDR1 is MGHRA and CDR2 YSYEKL. This CDR3 has 13 residues.